Each of the 23 T cell receptor beta chains below was sequenced from the same sample in a study of immune evolution from preneoplasia to lung adenocarcinoma (dated by TCRdb to about 2021). The library was built by means of the immunoSEQ multiplex PCR assay. TCRdb's version of the immuneACCESS table is confined to in-frame rearrangements and falls short of the full clone set. An unresolved V gene accounts for under half of the shortfall where checked; the remainder is of unknown origin. This sample lists approximately 4,500 clones; 60% to 80% were detected once. Approximately 8% of the sample goes to the ten largest clones. Sequencing input: FFPE lung adenocarcinoma in situ tissue. The cell subset or site tag for this specimen amounts to: preinvasive adenocarcinoma in situ (AIS). The receptors stem from a person between 60 and 80 years old with lung adenocarcinoma.

This chain connects TRBV4-1 to TRBJ2-1; 9 positions agree with TRBD1. CDR3 length: 16 residues. The germline gives CDR1 MGHRA, CDR2 YSYEKL. The ends lost 6 bases at V and 8 bases at J; junction bases unmatched: 14. The CDR3 DNA reads as TGCGCCAGCAGAAACTCCCCCGGGACAGGGTTGCATGAGCAGTTCTTC. It is translated as CASRNSPGTGLHEQFF.

The chain carries TRBV28 and TRBJ2-3; D uncertain. The CDR3 consists of 15 residues. The germline CDR1 and CDR2 sequences are MDHEN and SYDVKM. Trimming pared 5 bases from V and 0 bases from J, leaving 12 bases between. The CDR3 DNA is TGTGCCAGCAGTCCGGTTTTCGGGAGCACAGATACGCAGTATTTT. It codes for CASSPVFGSTDTQYF. The full variable domain, rest sourced from reference TRBV28 and TRBJ2-3, is DVKVTQSSRYLVKRTGEKVFLECVQDMDHENMFWYRQDPGLGLRLIYFSYDVKMKEKGDIPEGYSVSREKKERFSLILESASTNQTSMYLCASSPVFGSTDTQYFGPGTRLTVL.

This sequence joins TRBV5-8 and TRBJ1-1, with a possible D match to TRBD1 (5 bases). This CDR3 is 15 amino acids long. The germline V and J ends were trimmed by 4 bases and 4 bases, with 17 bases remaining between them. Germline CDR1 SGHTS, CDR2 YDEGEE. CDR3 sequence: CASSLNRGWGTEAFF. CDR3 DNA: TGTGCCAGCAGCCTAAACCGGGGCTGGGGCACTGAAGCTTTCTTT.

This clone was recorded only once. The CDR3 DNA reads TGTGCCAGCAGCTTACATCCCAAGAACACTGAAGCTTTCTTT. It codes for CASSLHPKNTEAFF. The genes are TRBV7-6 and TRBJ1-1; D is uncertain. The CDR3 spans 14 residues. The V end lost 2 bases, the J end lost 1 base, and 8 bases lay between the germline ends. CDR1 and CDR2 (germline): SGHVS, FNYEAQ.

The CDR3 here is CASSYDRGSNEQYF. The CDR3 DNA reads as TGTGCCAGCAGTTACGATAGGGGGAGCAACGAGCAGTACTTC. The chain recombines TRBV6-5 with TRBJ2-5; tentatively, D is TRBD1 (6 bases). The last part of the DNA fits TRBJ2-7 better; the J call may be wrong. Germline V gene sequence: CDR1 MNHEY, CDR2 SVGAGI. The CDR3 sequence is 14 residues long.

The chain joins TRBV28 to TRBJ2-7; D remains unclear. The V end was cut by 2 bases, the J end by 5 bases, with 1 base between. There are 10 residues in the CDR3. Germline V gene lookup returns CDR1 MDHEN and CDR2 SYDVKM. CDR3 sequence: CASSLDEQYF. DNA of the CDR3: TGTGCCAGCAGTTTAGACGAGCAGTACTTC.

The chain combines TRBV28 with TRBJ1-1; no definite D call. In germline, CDR1 is MDHEN, CDR2 SYDVKM. CDR3 length equals 15 residues. V was trimmed by 2 bases and J by 4 bases, leaving 14 bases between them. CDR3: CASSLLLGESTEAFF. For the CDR3, the DNA is TGTGCCAGCAGTTTACTCCTAGGTGAAAGCACTGAAGCTTTCTTT.

V is TRBV7-9 and J is TRBJ1-2, with 7 positions matching TRBD1. The germline V gene encodes CDR1 SEHNR and CDR2 FQNEAQ (reference sequence). The CDR3 contains 13 residues. V dropped 3 bases and J dropped 4; count of bases not matched to a gene: 2. Here the CDR3 reads CASSFSGGYGYTF. In DNA form, the CDR3 reads TGTGCCAGCAGCTTCTCAGGGGGCTATGGCTACACCTTC.

The chain uses TRBV7-2 and TRBJ2-7; D gene uncertain. CDR1 is SGHTA, CDR2 FQGNSA, per germline. There are 14 residues in the CDR3. V gave up 0 bases and J gave up 1 base, with 7 bases separating them. The CDR3: CASSLAPPSYEQYF. In nucleotides, the CDR3 is TGTGCCAGCAGCTTAGCTCCACCTTCCTACGAGCAGTACTTC.

This sequence joins TRBV11-1 and TRBJ2-7; D is uncertain. The CDR3 is made up of 13 amino acids. V was shortened by 1 base and J by 4 bases, with 8 bases between the two germline ends. Per germline, CDR1 SGHAT and CDR2 FQDESV (reference sequence). The CDR3 DNA sequence: TGTGCCAGCAGCTTAGTCCCAGTGTACGAGCAGTACTTC. Its protein is CASSLVPVYEQYF.

The rearrangement joins TRBV13 to TRBJ2-7, with 12 bases lining up with TRBD2. The CDR3 is 12 amino acids. Per the germline V gene, CDR1 is PRHDT and CDR2 is FYEKMQ (reference sequence). J lost 9 bases, V lost 5 bases, and 2 bases had no gene match. In DNA, the CDR3 is TGTGCCAGCAGCCAGACTAGCGGGAGGCAGTACTTC. This translates into CASSQTSGRQYF.

The J gene is TRBJ2-5, the V gene TRBV11-1; perhaps TRBD2 as D (6 bases). Between the trimmed V and J ends, which lost 3 bases and 6 bases, there was a span of 11 bases. Germline lookup yields CDR1 SGHAT and CDR2 FQDESV (reference sequence). The CDR3 length is 13 residues. The CDR3 protein is CASSFWGGKTQYF. The DNA of the CDR3 is TGTGCCAGCAGCTTCTGGGGCGGGAAGACCCAGTACTTC. The entire variable domain, with the rest obtained from reference TRBV11-1 and TRBJ2-5, is as follows: EAEVAQSPRYKITEKSQAVAFWCDPISGHATLYWYRQILGQGPELLVQFQDESVVDDSQLPKDRFSAERLKGVDSTLKIQPAELGDSAMYLCASSFWGGKTQYFGPGTRLLVL.

As DNA, the CDR3 is TGTGCCAGCGAGAGGAACTATGGCTACACCTTC. Amino acids: CASERNYGYTF. The chain uses TRBV9 and TRBJ1-2; D not certain. The CDR3 is 11 residues long. Germline loops: CDR1 SGDLS, CDR2 YYNGEE. Deletions cut 7 bases from V and 2 bases from J, with 6 bases between.

This clone has only a few counts. Distinct nucleotide sequences in the sample also encode this CDR3. This chain links TRBV11-2 with TRBJ2-7; D may correspond to TRBD1 or TRBD2 (5 bases each). The CDR3 covers 15 residues. Trimming stripped 5 bases from V and 3 bases from J, with 17 bases between. CDR1 and CDR2 (germline): SGHAT, FQNNGV. CDR3 protein: CASSHGTPFRYEQYF. CDR3 in DNA: TGTGCCAGCAGCCATGGGACCCCCTTTCGCTACGAGCAGTACTTC. Full variable domain (remainder filled in from reference TRBV11-2 and TRBJ2-7): EAGVAQSPRYKIIEKRQSVAFWCNPISGHATLYWYQQILGQGPKLLIQFQNNGVVDDSQLPKDRFSAERLKGVDSTLKIQPAKLEDSAVYLCASSHGTPFRYEQYFGPGTRLTVT.

V gene TRBV7-8 combines with J gene TRBJ2-3; D ambiguous. Germline lookup yields CDR1 SGHVS and CDR2 FQNEAQ. The CDR3 runs to 16 residues. The ends were cut back, 2 bases at V and 0 bases at J, with 12 bases in the middle. CDR3 bases: TGTGCCAGCAGCTTACAACTGAGACCTAGCACAGATACGCAGTATTTT. Residues: CASSLQLRPSTDTQYF.

The V gene is TRBV28, the J gene TRBJ2-2; D is possibly TRBD1 (6 bases). Germline V CDR1 and CDR2: MDHEN, SYDVKM. V was pared by 8 bases and J by 0 bases, with 13 bases between. The CDR3 consists of 15 residues. CDR3 protein: CASESGQTNTGELFF. CDR3 nucleotide sequence: TGTGCCAGCGAGTCCGGACAGACGAACACCGGGGAGCTGTTTTTT.

As DNA, the CDR3 is TGTGCCAGCGGACCTTATGGCTACACCTTC. Its protein is CASGPYGYTF. The chain joins TRBV9 to TRBJ1-2; unclear D gene. Germline V gives CDR1 SGDLS, CDR2 YYNGEE. The CDR3 contains 10 residues. Deletions cut 7 bases from V and 5 bases from J, with 6 bases between.

A few counts support this clone. The genes are TRBV5-1 and TRBJ2-5; D unresolved. The CDR3 consists of 14 residues. The V end was cut by 8 bases, the J end by 2 bases, with 16 bases between. Germline-derived CDR1 and CDR2 are SGHRS and YFSETQ. Written as DNA, the CDR3 is TGCGCCAGTAATGCTAGGGCAGAGCAAGAGACCCAGTACTTC. It yields the protein CASNARAEQETQYF.

As regards this clone: At one end, the junction sequence differs from germline, possibly due to a read error. The V and J genes are TRBV7-7 and TRBJ2-5, with 10 bases fitting TRBD2. This CDR3 spans 15 amino acids. Germline CDR1 and CDR2: SSHAT and FNYEAQ (reference sequence). CDR3 DNA: TGTGCTAGCAGCTTAGCGGGGGGCAAACCAGAGACCCAGTACTTC. It codes for CASSLAGGKPETQYF. Filled out from reference TRBV7-7 and TRBJ2-5, the complete variable domain reads GAGVSQSPRYKVTKRGQDVTLRCDPISSHATLYWYQQALGQGPEFLTYFNYEAQPDKSGLPSDRFSAERPEGSISTLTIQRTEQRDSAMYRCASSLAGGKPETQYFGPGTRLLVL.

The CDR3 sequence is CASSSSRSSYEQYF. CDR3 nucleotide sequence: TGTGCCAGCAGTTCGTCCAGGAGCTCCTACGAGCAGTACTTC. V gene TRBV6-5 combines with J gene TRBJ2-7; the D is unclear. The CDR3 is 14 amino acids. Germline-derived CDR1 and CDR2 are MNHEY and SVGAGI. V was trimmed by 4 bases and J by 0 bases, leaving 10 bases between them.

The V gene is TRBV18, the J gene TRBJ2-1; D gene uncertain. There are 18 residues in the CDR3. Trimming stripped 3 bases from V and 0 bases from J, with 18 bases between. Germline-derived CDR1 and CDR2 are KGHSH and LQKENI. The CDR3 protein is CASSPPSSGLLSYNEQFF. As DNA, the CDR3 is TGTGCCAGCTCACCGCCCTCCTCCGGGCTGCTCTCCTACAATGAGCAGTTCTTC.

The chain links TRBV28 to TRBJ1-2, with D unclear. This CDR3 is built from 13 residues. The V end was cut by 6 bases, the J end by 5 bases, with 13 bases between. Looked up from germline, CDR1 is MDHEN and CDR2 is SYDVKM. The CDR3 region is CASSSSALYGYTF. The CDR3 DNA follows: TGTGCCAGCAGCTCCAGCGCGCTGTATGGCTACACCTTC.

V is TRBV5-6 and J is TRBJ2-5, with D perhaps TRBD2 (7 bases). Germline V CDR1 and CDR2: SGHDT, YYEEEE. V shed 0 bases and J shed 5 bases, with 17 bases lying between them. The CDR3 consists of 16 residues. The CDR3 loop reads CASSLGGGQPGETQYF. In DNA, the CDR3 is TGTGCCAGCAGCTTGGGGGGGGGCCAACCGGGGGAGACCCAGTACTTC.